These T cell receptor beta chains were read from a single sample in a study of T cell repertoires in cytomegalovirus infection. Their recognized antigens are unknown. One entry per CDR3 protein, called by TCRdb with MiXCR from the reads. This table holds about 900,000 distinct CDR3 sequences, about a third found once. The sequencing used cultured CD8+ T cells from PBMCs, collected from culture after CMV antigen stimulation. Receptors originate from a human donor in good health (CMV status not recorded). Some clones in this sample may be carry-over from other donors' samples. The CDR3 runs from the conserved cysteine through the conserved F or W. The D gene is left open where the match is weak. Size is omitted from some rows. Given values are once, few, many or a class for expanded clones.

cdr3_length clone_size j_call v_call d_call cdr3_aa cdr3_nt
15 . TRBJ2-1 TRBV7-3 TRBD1 CASSLTGTGGNEQFF TGTGCCAGCAGCTTAACCGGGACAGGGGGCAATGAGCAGTTCTTC
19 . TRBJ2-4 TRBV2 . CASSEALRRQELAKNIQYF TGTGCCAGCAGTGAAGCGCTCCGTAGACAGGAATTAGCCAAAAACATTCAGTACTTC
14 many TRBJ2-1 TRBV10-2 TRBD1 CASSEYRGLNEQFF TGCGCCAGCAGTGAATACAGGGGGCTGAATGAGCAGTTCTTC
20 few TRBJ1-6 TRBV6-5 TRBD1 CASSYLPGQGTFFYNSPLHF TGTGCCAGCAGTTACTTACCGGGACAGGGGACTTTCTTCTATAATTCACCCCTCCACTTT
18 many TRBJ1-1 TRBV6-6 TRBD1 CASSRATATGGSITEAFF TGTGCCAGCAGTAGGGCGACGGCGACAGGGGGCTCGATCACTGAAGCTTTCTTT
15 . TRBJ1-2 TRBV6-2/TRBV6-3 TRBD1 CASRDGQALNYGYTF TGTGCCAGCAGGGACGGACAGGCCTTGAACTATGGCTACACCTTC
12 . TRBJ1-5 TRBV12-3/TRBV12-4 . CASRREDQPQHF TGTGCCAGCAGACGAGAAGATCAGCCCCAGCATTTT
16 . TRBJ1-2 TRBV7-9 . CASSQRNRQANYGYTF TGTGCCAGCAGTCAGAGGAACAGACAAGCTAACTATGGCTACACCTTC
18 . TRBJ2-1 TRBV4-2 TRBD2 CASSQRLAGGPFQETQFF TGTGCCAGCAGCCAGCGACTAGCGGGGGGGCCTTTCCAAGAGACCCAGTTCTTC
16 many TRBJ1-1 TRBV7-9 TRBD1 CASSSPAGDRGTEAFF TGTGCCAGCAGCTCCCCCGCTGGCGACAGGGGCACTGAAGCTTTCTTT
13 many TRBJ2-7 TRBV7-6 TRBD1 CASSFGQGGEQYF TGTGCCAGCAGCTTTGGACAGGGGGGTGAGCAGTACTTC
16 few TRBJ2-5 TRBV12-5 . CASGLALGRHQETQYF TGTGCTAGTGGTTTGGCCCTGGGACGGCACCAAGAGACCCAGTACTTC
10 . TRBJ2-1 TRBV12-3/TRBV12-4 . CAIRGNEQFF TGTGCCATCCGGGGAAATGAGCAGTTCTTC
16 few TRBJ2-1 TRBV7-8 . CASSLVGNISYNEQFF TGTGCCAGCAGCTTAGTTGGAAACATCTCCTACAATGAGCAGTTCTTC
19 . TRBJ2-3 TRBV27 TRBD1 CASSLSSGTGDLGTDTQYF TGTGCCAGCAGTTTATCTTCCGGGACAGGGGACCTCGGCACAGATACGCAGTATTTT
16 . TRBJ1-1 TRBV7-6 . CASSLAIEEWDTEAFF TGTGCCAGCAGCTTAGCGATCGAGGAGTGGGACACTGAAGCTTTCTTT
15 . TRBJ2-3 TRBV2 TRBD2 CASSALAGDTDTQYF TGTGCCAGCAGTGCTCTAGCGGGGGACACAGATACGCAGTATTTT
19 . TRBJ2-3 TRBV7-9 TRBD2 CASSLKALAGGPSTDTQYF TGTGCCAGCAGCTTAAAAGCCCTAGCGGGGGGCCCTAGCACAGATACGCAGTATTTT
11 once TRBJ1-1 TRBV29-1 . CSAGLGTEAFF TGCAGCGCTGGATTGGGCACTGAAGCTTTCTTT
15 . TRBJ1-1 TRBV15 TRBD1 CATSLRGQGHTEAFF TGTGCCACCAGCCTGAGGGGACAGGGCCACACTGAAGCTTTCTTT
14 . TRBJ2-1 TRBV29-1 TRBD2 CSAIVSGGPNEQFF TGCAGCGCCATAGTGAGCGGGGGGCCCAATGAGCAGTTCTTC
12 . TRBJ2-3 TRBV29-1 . CSSLGVLGTQYF TGCAGCTCCCTAGGGGTGTTAGGTACGCAGTATTTT
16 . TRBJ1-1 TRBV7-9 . CASSLVITGLYTEAFF TGTGCCAGCAGCCTAGTGATTACAGGGTTGTACACTGAAGCTTTCTTT
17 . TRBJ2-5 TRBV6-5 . CASSYSGGPLPLETQYF TGTGCCAGCAGTTACTCCGGGGGACCTCTGCCGCTAGAGACCCAGTACTTC
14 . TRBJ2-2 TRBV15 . CATSGGRITGELFF TGTGCCACCAGCGGGGGAAGGATCACCGGGGAGCTGTTTTTT
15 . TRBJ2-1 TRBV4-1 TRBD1 CASSQETGNYNEQFF TGCGCCAGCAGCCAAGAGACAGGGAACTACAATGAGCAGTTCTTC
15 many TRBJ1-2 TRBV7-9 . CASSDPGSALGGYTF TGTGCCAGCAGCGACCCTGGTTCAGCCTTAGGGGGCTACACCTTC
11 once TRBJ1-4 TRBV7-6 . CASSHGEKLSF TGTGCCAGCAGCCATGGGGAAAAACTGTCTTTT
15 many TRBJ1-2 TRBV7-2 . CASSSGGTGGDGYTF TGTGCCAGCAGCTCGGGAGGGACGGGAGGAGATGGCTACACCTTC
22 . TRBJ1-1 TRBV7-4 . CASSFDSLTLTGTKEGNTEAFF TGTGCCAGCAGCTTCGATTCCCTAACGCTAACCGGGACAAAAGAGGGGAACACTGAAGCTTTCTTT
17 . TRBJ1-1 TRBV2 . CASSETGTRTSNTEAFF TGTGCCAGCAGTGAAACCGGGACACGGACCAGTAACACTGAAGCTTTCTTT
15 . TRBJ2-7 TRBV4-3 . CASSQLMDRAYEQYF TGCGCCAGCAGCCAACTAATGGATAGGGCCTACGAGCAGTACTTC
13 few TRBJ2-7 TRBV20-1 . CSANWQEDYEQYF TGCAGTGCTAACTGGCAGGAGGACTACGAGCAGTACTTC
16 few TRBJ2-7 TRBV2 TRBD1 CASSEPVRTGGYEQYF TGTGCCAGCAGTGAACCTGTCCGGACAGGGGGCTACGAGCAGTACTTC
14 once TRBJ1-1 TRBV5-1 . CASSFSQLNTESFF TGCGCCAGCAGCTTTTCCCAGCTGAACACTGAATCTTTCTTT
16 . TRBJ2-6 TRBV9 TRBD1 CASSLNRGPGANVLTF TGTGCCAGCAGCCTCAACAGGGGGCCGGGGGCCAACGTCCTGACTTTC
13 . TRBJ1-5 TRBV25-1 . CASSEEVHQPQHF TGTGCCAGCAGTGAAGAGGTCCATCAGCCCCAGCATTTT
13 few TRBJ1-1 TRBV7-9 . CASSSSYQVSAFF TGTGCCAGCAGCTCCTCTTATCAAGTTTCAGCTTTCTTT
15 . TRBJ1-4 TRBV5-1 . CASSSSQGRREKLFF TGCGCCAGCAGCTCTTCACAGGGAAGACGAGAAAAACTGTTTTTT
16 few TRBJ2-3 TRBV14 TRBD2 CASSQDSGGRTDTQYF TGTGCCAGCAGCCAAGATAGCGGGGGCCGCACAGATACGCAGTATTTT
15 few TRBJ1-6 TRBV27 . CASTEGSSYNSPLHF TGTGCCAGCACCGAGGGGAGCTCCTATAATTCACCCCTCCACTTT
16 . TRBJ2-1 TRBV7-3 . CASSVAGFTTYNEQFF TGTGCCAGCAGCGTTGCGGGATTCACCACCTACAATGAGCAGTTCTTC
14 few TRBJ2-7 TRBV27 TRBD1 CASSLIDRVYEQYF TGTGCCAGCAGTTTAATTGACAGGGTCTACGAGCAGTACTTC
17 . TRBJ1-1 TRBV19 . CASSMELWGPLNTEAFF TGTGCCAGTAGTATGGAGTTATGGGGTCCCTTGAACACTGAAGCTTTCTTT